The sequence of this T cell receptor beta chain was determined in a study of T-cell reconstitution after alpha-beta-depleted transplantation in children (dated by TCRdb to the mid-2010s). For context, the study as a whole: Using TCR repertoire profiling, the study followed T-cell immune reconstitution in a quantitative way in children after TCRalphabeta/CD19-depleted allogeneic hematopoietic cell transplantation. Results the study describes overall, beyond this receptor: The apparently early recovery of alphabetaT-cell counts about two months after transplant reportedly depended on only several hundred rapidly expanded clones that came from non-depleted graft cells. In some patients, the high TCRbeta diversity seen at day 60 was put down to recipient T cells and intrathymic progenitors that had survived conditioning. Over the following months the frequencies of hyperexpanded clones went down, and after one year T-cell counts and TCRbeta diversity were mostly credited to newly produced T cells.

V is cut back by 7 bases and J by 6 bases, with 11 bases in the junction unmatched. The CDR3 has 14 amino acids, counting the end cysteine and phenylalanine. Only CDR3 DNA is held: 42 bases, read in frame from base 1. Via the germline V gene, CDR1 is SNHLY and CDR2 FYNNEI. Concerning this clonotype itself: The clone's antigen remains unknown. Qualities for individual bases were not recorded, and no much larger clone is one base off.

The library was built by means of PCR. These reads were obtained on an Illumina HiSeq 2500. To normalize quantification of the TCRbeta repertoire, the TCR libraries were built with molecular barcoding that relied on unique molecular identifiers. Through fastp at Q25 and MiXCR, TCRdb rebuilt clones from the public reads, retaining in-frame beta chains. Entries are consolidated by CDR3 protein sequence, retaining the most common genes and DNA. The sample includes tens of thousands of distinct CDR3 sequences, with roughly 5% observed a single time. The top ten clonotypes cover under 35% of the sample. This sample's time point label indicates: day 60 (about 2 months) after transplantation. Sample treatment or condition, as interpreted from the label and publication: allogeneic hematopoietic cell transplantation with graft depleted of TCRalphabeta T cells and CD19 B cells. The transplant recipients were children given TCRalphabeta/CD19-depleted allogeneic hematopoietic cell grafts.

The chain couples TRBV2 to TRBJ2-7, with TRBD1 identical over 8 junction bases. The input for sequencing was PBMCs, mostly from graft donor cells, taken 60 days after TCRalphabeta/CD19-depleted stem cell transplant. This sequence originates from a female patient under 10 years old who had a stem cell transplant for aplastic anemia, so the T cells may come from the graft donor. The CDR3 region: CASKAGQGPGEQYF. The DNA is TGTGCCAGCAAGGCCGGACAGGGTCCTGGCGAGCAGTACTTC.